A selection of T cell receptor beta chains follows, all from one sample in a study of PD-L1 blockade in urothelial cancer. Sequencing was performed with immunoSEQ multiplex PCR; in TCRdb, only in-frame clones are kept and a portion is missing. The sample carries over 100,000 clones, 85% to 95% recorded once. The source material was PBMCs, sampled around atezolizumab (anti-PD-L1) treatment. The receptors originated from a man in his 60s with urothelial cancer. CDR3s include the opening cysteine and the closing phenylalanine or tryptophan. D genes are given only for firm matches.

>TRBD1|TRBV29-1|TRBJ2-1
CSVPTGQTYNEQFF
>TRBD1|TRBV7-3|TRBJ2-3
CASSLKPRQGYTDTQYF
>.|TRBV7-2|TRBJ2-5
CASSLGRVQETQYF
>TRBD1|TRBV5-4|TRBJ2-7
CASSLQSRGPYEQYF
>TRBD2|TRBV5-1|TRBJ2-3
CASSLVAGASTDTQYF
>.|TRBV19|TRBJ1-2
CASSITSGRYGYTF
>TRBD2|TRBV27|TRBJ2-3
CASSSGLSTDTQYF
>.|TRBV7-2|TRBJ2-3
CASSLAGAGTDTQYF
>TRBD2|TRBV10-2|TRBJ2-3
CASSEKRGGTDTQYF
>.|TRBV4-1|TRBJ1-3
CASSQALLGNTIYF
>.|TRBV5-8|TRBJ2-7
CASSFHRVRAYEQYF
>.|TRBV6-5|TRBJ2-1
CASSISRRALGEQFF
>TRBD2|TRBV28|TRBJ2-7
CASSLAGLADYEQYF
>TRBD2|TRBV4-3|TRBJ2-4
CASSQGVGLAGGPGDIQYF
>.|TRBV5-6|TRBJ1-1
CASSLLLPRTEAFF
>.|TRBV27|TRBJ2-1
CASRRDLYNEQFF
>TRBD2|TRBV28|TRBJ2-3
CASIPPGGRDSTDTQYF
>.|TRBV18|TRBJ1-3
CASSRGGSSGNTIYF
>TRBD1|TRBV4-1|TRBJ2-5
CASSQDLLGTGKETQYF
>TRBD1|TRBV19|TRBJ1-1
CASMGQGASTEAFF
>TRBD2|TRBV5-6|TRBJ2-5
CASNAGGWQETQYF
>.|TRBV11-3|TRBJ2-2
CASSLRGRNTGELFF